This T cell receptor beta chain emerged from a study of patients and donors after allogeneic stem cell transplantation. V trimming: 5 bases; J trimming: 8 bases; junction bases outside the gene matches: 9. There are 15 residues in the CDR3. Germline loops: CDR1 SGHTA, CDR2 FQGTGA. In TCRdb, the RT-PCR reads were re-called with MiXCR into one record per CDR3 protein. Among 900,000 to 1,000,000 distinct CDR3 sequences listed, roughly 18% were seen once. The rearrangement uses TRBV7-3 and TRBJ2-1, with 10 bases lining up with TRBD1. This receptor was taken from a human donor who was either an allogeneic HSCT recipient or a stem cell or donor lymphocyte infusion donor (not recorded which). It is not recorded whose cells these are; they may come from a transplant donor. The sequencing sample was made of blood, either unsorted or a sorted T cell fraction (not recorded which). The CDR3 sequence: CASSLPTGGNYEQFF. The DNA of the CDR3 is TGTGCCAGCAGCCTTCCGACAGGGGGCAATTATGAGCAGTTCTTC.